The TCR beta chain under discussion was sequenced for a study of blood T cell repertoires in COVID-19. As for the study in general: COVID-19 samples collected from the United States, Italy and Spain covered acute and convalescent phases. T cells, B-cell-depleted T cells, or PBMCs provided the cDNA or gDNA that served as material.

Cohorts were based on clinical histories the participants reported. Authors' methods: For nucleated cells, counts were estimated from reference gene primer amplification. Clones were read by immunoSEQ multiplex PCR, and TCRdb kept only the in-frame ones, dropping some. V and J calls and clone size are those listed in that table; D and trimming were worked out from the DNA. The sample lists about 480,000 clones, more than 75% occurring once. The sample taken for sequencing was PBMCs or T cells enriched from blood (not recorded which). The sequence derives from a woman aged 40 to 50 who had recovered from COVID-19.

The DNA for the CDR3 is TGTGCCATCACAGGGATGGGCACAGATACGCAGTATTTT. Protein sequence: CAITGMGTDTQYF. The rearrangement joins TRBV10-3 to TRBJ2-3; tentatively, D is TRBD1 (5 bases). This CDR3 contains 13 residues. V dropped 7 bases and J dropped 1 base, with 9 bases sitting between them. Germline V gene data show CDR1 as ENHRY and CDR2 as SYGVKD.